These 22 T cell receptor beta chains were all obtained from the same sample, sequenced in a study of cytomegalovirus exposure and HLA in healthy donors. Amplification used 60 Vbeta primers and 13 Jbeta primers. Data came from immunoSEQ multiplex PCR; TCRdb stores just in-frame clones and leaves some out. The sample contains 100,000 or so clones, about three quarters of which appear only once. Sequenced input: PBMCs. The receptors originated from a man aged 25 to 45 in good health and CMV-seropositive.

The chain recombines TRBV5-1 with TRBJ1-1; D not resolved. Germline V gene data show CDR1 as SGHRS and CDR2 as YFSETQ. This CDR3 has 14 amino acids. V dropped 4 bases and J dropped 1 base, with 11 bases sitting between them. CDR3 nucleotide sequence: TGCGCCAGCAGCCTCTTTGGAGGGAACACTGAAGCTTTCTTT. It codes for CASSLFGGNTEAFF.

This chain links TRBV6-5 with TRBJ2-7, with 8 bases identical to TRBD2. Per the germline V gene, CDR1 is MNHEY and CDR2 is SVGAGI. J lost 1 base, V lost 5 bases, and 7 bases had no gene match. CDR3 length: 15 residues. The CDR3 region has the DNA TGTGCCAGCAGTGCCCGGGGGGGAGGGTCCTACGAGCAGTACTTC. Its protein is CASSARGGGSYEQYF.

This chain joins TRBV30 and TRBJ2-4; TRBD2 aligns across 7 bases. The V gene end was trimmed by 4 bases and the J gene end by 6 bases; junction bases not matched to a gene: 12. There are 15 residues in the CDR3. The germline gives CDR1 GTSNPN, CDR2 SVGIG (reference sequence). CDR3 amino acids: CAWTTTRGGRNIQYF. The CDR3 DNA reads as TGTGCCTGGACCACGACTCGGGGAGGGAGAAACATTCAGTACTTC.

The chain links TRBV5-1 to TRBJ2-5, with D unresolved. This CDR3 is built from 15 residues. Germline CDR1 is SGHRS and CDR2 is YFSETQ. V dropped 4 bases and J dropped 2 bases, with 15 bases sitting between them. The CDR3 reads CASSLTRRQQETQYF. CDR3 sequence (DNA): TGCGCCAGCAGCCTGACCCGGCGGCAACAAGAGACCCAGTACTTC.

This chain uses TRBV5-5 with TRBJ2-7, with a weak D call TRBD1 (5 bases). V lost 2 bases, J lost 5 bases, and 11 bases lay in between. Germline V CDR1 and CDR2: SGHKS, YYEKEE (reference sequence). This CDR3 spans 13 amino acids. CDR3 region: CASSFQGVHEQYV. CDR3 DNA: TGTGCCAGCAGCTTCCAGGGTGTTCACGAGCAGTACGTC.

The chain employs TRBV6-6 and TRBJ2-1, with D tentatively TRBD1 (5 bases). The CDR3 has 15 residues. V gave up 2 bases and J gave up 2 bases, with 10 bases separating them. From germline, CDR1 is MNHNY and CDR2 SVGAGI (reference sequence). The CDR3 region is CASSYGAGTYNEQFF. In DNA form, the CDR3 reads TGTGCCAGCAGTTACGGGGCAGGGACCTACAATGAGCAGTTCTTC.

The chain combines TRBV12-5 with TRBJ1-1; D is ambiguous. V was trimmed by 1 base and J by 5 bases, leaving 5 bases between them. Germline V gene lookup returns CDR1 LGHNT and CDR2 FRNRAP. This CDR3 comprises 12 residues. CDR3 sequence: CASGLGETEAFF. In nucleotides, the CDR3 is TGTGCTAGTGGTTTGGGAGAGACTGAAGCTTTCTTT.

CDR3: CASSQRTSGGADTQYF. CDR3 sequence (DNA): TGTGCCAGCAGCCAGAGGACTAGCGGGGGGGCAGATACGCAGTATTTT. The chain is built from TRBV5-4 and TRBJ2-3; 15 bases are shared with TRBD2. With V trimmed by 4 bases and J by 4 bases, 4 bases remained unmatched. Germline values: CDR1 SGHNT, CDR2 YYREEE (reference sequence). The CDR3 extends over 16 amino acids. Full variable domain (rest looked up from reference TRBV5-4 and TRBJ2-3): ETGVTQSPTHLIKTRGQQVTLRCSSQSGHNTVSWYQQALGQGPQFIFQYYREEENGRGNFPPRFSGLQFPNYSSELNVNALELDDSALYLCASSQRTSGGADTQYFGPGTRLTVL.

V gene TRBV6-5 combines with J gene TRBJ2-7; the match to TRBD2 covers 16 bases. Unmatched junction bases numbered 3, after V lost 6 bases and J lost 4 bases. Per germline, CDR1 MNHEY and CDR2 SVGAGI. This CDR3 comprises 15 residues. The CDR3 nucleotides read TGTGCCAGCAGGGGGACTAGCGGGGGGGTATACGAGCAGTACTTC. Translation: CASRGTSGGVYEQYF.

The rearrangement links TRBV10-1 to TRBJ1-1; unclear D gene. Germline CDR1 is WNHNN and CDR2 is SYGVQD (reference sequence). V lost 5 bases to trimming and J lost 4 bases, with 5 bases between them. The CDR3 length is 11 residues. Here the CDR3 reads CASSPPTEAFF. The DNA of the CDR3 is TGCGCCAGCAGTCCTCCCACTGAAGCTTTCTTT.

The chain combines TRBV7-2 with TRBJ2-3; the match to TRBD2 covers 12 bases. V trimming: 1 base; J trimming: 0 bases; junction bases outside the gene matches: 8. The CDR3 contains 19 residues. Looked up from germline, CDR1 is SGHTA and CDR2 is FQGNSA. DNA for the CDR3: TGTGCCAGCAGCTTAGGAACTAGCGGGAGGACTTCTAGCACAGATACGCAGTATTTT. Protein: CASSLGTSGRTSSTDTQYF.

CDR3 sequence (DNA): TGTGCCAGCAGTTATTCCGGGAATTACAATGAGCAGTTCTTC. Its translation is CASSYSGNYNEQFF. The J gene is TRBJ2-1, the V gene TRBV6-5; D possibly corresponds to TRBD2 (5 bases). The germline gives CDR1 MNHEY, CDR2 SVGAGI. The CDR3 totals 14 residues. Deletions cut 3 bases from V and 4 bases from J, with 10 bases between.

This clone was counted between two and nine times. The chain couples TRBV2 to TRBJ2-5; tentative D call: TRBD2 (7 bases). CDR3 length: 14 amino acids. Trimming took 8 bases from V and 4 from J, leaving 17 bases between them. Germline CDR1 SNHLY, CDR2 FYNNEI. CDR3 DNA sequence: TGTGCCAGCTTAGGTAGGGGGGGCCGAGAGACCCAGTACTTC. It specifies CASLGRGGRETQYF.

The chain couples TRBV19 to TRBJ2-1; D not resolved. The CDR3 covers 15 residues. V was trimmed by 6 bases and J by 4 bases, leaving 16 bases between them. CDR1 LNHDA and CDR2 SQIVND come from the germline V gene (reference sequence). The CDR3 protein is CASSPKRDFYNEQFF. The DNA for the CDR3 is TGTGCCAGTAGCCCTAAAAGAGACTTTTACAATGAGCAGTTCTTC.

The chain is built from TRBV7-9 and TRBJ1-2, with TRBD1 as a possible D gene (6 bases). The CDR3 runs to 14 residues. Germline V gene lookup returns CDR1 SEHNR and CDR2 FQNEAQ (reference sequence). The V gene lost 4 bases and the J gene lost 5 bases, with 14 bases spanning the gap. In nucleotides, the CDR3 is TGTGCCAGCAGCTCCGGGACAACCTATTATGGCTACACCTTC. Protein product: CASSSGTTYYGYTF.

The CDR3 loop reads CASAGEGNSPLHF. The DNA for the CDR3 is TGTGCCAGCGCTGGGGAGGGCAATTCACCCCTCCACTTT. The rearrangement links TRBV11-2 to TRBJ1-6; D gene unclear. Germline loops: CDR1 SGHAT, CDR2 FQNNGV. Between the trimmed V and J ends, which lost 8 bases and 7 bases, there was a span of 12 bases. The length of the CDR3 is 13 residues.

V gene TRBV4-1 combines with J gene TRBJ2-7; 9 bases map to TRBD2. CDR1 and CDR2 from the germline V gene are MGHRA and YSYEKL. This CDR3 has 17 amino acids. Trimming cost V 0 bases and J 5 bases; bases outside gene matches: 11. This CDR3 is CASSQEPPGLASHEQYF. The CDR3 coding sequence is TGCGCCAGCAGCCAAGAGCCTCCGGGACTAGCTTCCCACGAGCAGTACTTC.

This clone was seen only once. V is TRBV9 and J is TRBJ2-7; a weak D match, TRBD2 (5 bases). V was trimmed by 2 bases and J by 1 base, leaving 13 bases between them. The CDR3 has 15 amino acids. Per the germline V gene, CDR1 is SGDLS and CDR2 is YYNGEE. The CDR3 bases are TGTGCCAGCAGCGTCCCGGGAATGGAGTCCTACGAGCAGTACTTC. This sequence encodes CASSVPGMESYEQYF.

The V gene is TRBV7-3, the J gene TRBJ2-1; D perhaps matches TRBD2 (5 bases). In germline, CDR1 is SGHTA, CDR2 FQGTGA. The CDR3 spans 15 residues. Trimming took off 5 bases at V and 0 bases at J, with 11 bases between the two ends. The CDR3 DNA reads as TGTGCCAGCAGCCTCGGACGGGACTCCTACAATGAGCAGTTCTTC. This codes for CASSLGRDSYNEQFF.

This clone was seen a handful of times. The rearrangement joins TRBV28 to TRBJ2-2, with TRBD1 identical over 9 bases. The V gene end was trimmed by 7 bases and the J gene end by 3 bases; junction bases not matched to a gene: 6. The V gene's germline CDR1 is MDHEN and CDR2 SYDVKM. The CDR3 loop spans 15 amino acids. This chain's CDR3 is CASTPGDRDTGELFF. CDR3 nucleotide sequence: TGTGCCAGCACCCCGGGGGACAGGGACACCGGGGAGCTGTTTTTT. Combining the CDR3 with reference TRBV28 and TRBJ2-2 gives the whole variable domain DVKVTQSSRYLVKRTGEKVFLECVQDMDHENMFWYRQDPGLGLRLIYFSYDVKMKEKGDIPEGYSVSREKKERFSLILESASTNQTSMYLCASTPGDRDTGELFFGEGSRLTVL.

The rearrangement uses TRBV5-1 and TRBJ1-4; 11 positions match TRBD1. V lost 0 bases and J lost 7; bases outside the gene matches: 2. Germline assignment: CDR1 SGHRS and CDR2 YFSETQ. The length of the CDR3 is 15 residues. The CDR3 bases are TGCGCCAGCAGCTTGGAAGGGACAGGGGGTGAAAAACTGTTTTTT. This sequence encodes CASSLEGTGGEKLFF.

This clone appeared a few times. This chain uses TRBV6-5 with TRBJ1-2; possibly TRBD1 for D (5 bases). Germline V gene sequence: CDR1 MNHEY, CDR2 SVGAGI. V lost 5 bases and J lost 4, with 14 bases in between. This CDR3 region has 14 residues. CDR3 DNA: TGTGCCAGCAGTGTCCAGGGCCCCGGCTATGGCTACACCTTC. Its translation: CASSVQGPGYGYTF.